This is a list of T cell receptor beta chains from one sample in a study of T cell responses to AZD1222 COVID-19 vaccine. Profiled with immunoSEQ multiplex PCR; TCRdb holds only in-frame clones, not every one. The sample carries 100,000 to 150,000 clones, more than 75% recorded once. Sample: peripheral blood, taken 28 days after the second AZD1222 dose. The receptors originated from an adult who received the AZD1222 COVID-19 vaccine. The CDR3 runs from the conserved cysteine through the conserved F or W. A D gene is named only where the DNA matches it firmly. Size is omitted from some rows. Given values are once, few, many or a class for expanded clones.

V,D,size,J,DNA,CDR3
TRBV6-5,TRBD1,.,TRBJ1-2,TGTGCCAGCAGTTACTCAACAGGGGGAAAAGACTATGGCTACACCTTC,CASSYSTGGKDYGYTF
TRBV5-6,.,.,TRBJ1-5,TGTGCCAGCAGCTTGGCCGCCAGTCTGAATAGCAATCAGCCCCAGCATTTT,CASSLAASLNSNQPQHF
TRBV30,.,.,TRBJ2-1,TGTGCCTGGAGTGTAGAGCTGGGAGGGCAGTTCTTC,CAWSVELGGQFF
TRBV5-5,.,.,TRBJ1-4,TGTGCCAGCAGCTTTTTAGGGCAGAAGAATGAAAAACTGTTTTTT,CASSFLGQKNEKLFF
TRBV15,TRBD1,.,TRBJ1-2,TGTGCCACCAGCAGACCGGGACAGGTCTTAGACTATGGCTACACCTTC,CATSRPGQVLDYGYTF
TRBV6-2/TRBV6-3,.,.,TRBJ2-1,TGTGCCAGCAGTCGGGAGATAGGGGAGCAGTTCTTC,CASSREIGEQFF
TRBV24-1,.,.,TRBJ1-5,TGTGCCACCAGTGACTGGGCGGGGCCTGGCAATCAGCCCCAGCATTTT,CATSDWAGPGNQPQHF
TRBV6-4,TRBD1,.,TRBJ2-3,TGTGCCAGCAGTGACTCTGGACAGGGTGGGGCAGATACGCAGTATTTT,CASSDSGQGGADTQYF
TRBV27,TRBD1,.,TRBJ2-2,TGTGCCAGCAAAACAGGGGGCGCCGTTGGCGGGGAGCTGTTTTTT,CASKTGGAVGGELFF
TRBV6-5,.,.,TRBJ2-7,TGTGCCAGCAGTTCGGGCTTCTACGAGCAGTACTTC,CASSSGFYEQYF
TRBV19,.,once,TRBJ1-1,TGTGCCAGCGATCAGGGTGCACACACTGAAGCTTTCTTT,CASDQGAHTEAFF
TRBV21-1,.,.,TRBJ1-6,TGTGCCAGCAGCCTCCGGGACAGACTAGTGGGTAATTCACCCCTCCACTTT,CASSLRDRLVGNSPLHF
TRBV9,.,once,TRBJ2-7,TGTGCCAGACAGGGCGGGGGTTCCTACGAGCAGTACTTC,CARQGGGSYEQYF
TRBV5-4,.,.,TRBJ1-2,TGTGCCAGCAGCCCTCCGACAGTGGACTATGGCTACACCTTC,CASSPPTVDYGYTF